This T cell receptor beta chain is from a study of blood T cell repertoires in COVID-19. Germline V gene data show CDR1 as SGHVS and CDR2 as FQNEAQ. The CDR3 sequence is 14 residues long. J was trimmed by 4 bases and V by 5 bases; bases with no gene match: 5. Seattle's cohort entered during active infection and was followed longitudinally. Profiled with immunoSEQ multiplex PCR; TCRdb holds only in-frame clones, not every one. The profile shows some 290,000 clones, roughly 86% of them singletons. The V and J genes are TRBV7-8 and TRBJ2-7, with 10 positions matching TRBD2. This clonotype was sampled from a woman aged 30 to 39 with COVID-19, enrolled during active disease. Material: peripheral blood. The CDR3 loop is CASSQSGGGYEQYF. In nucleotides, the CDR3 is TGTGCCAGCAGCCAGAGCGGGGGGGGTTACGAGCAGTACTTC.